The source of this TCR beta chain is a study of T cell responses to AZD1222 COVID-19 vaccine. TCRdb keeps only in-frame clones here, not all; method: immunoSEQ multiplex PCR. The table shows 90,000 to 120,000 clones, with 70% to 90% occurring only once. V was cut by 4 bases and J by 1 base, with 16 bases left in between. This CDR3 region has 16 residues. Per germline, CDR1 SGHNT and CDR2 YYREEE (reference sequence). This sequence joins TRBV5-4 and TRBJ2-3, with a weak D call TRBD2 (5 bases). This TCR came from an adult who received the AZD1222 COVID-19 vaccine. The specimen was peripheral blood, collected 28 days after the second AZD1222 dose. CDR3 region: CASSLEVGDRTDTQYF. DNA for the CDR3: TGTGCCAGCAGCCTGGAGGTGGGAGATCGCACAGATACGCAGTATTTT.